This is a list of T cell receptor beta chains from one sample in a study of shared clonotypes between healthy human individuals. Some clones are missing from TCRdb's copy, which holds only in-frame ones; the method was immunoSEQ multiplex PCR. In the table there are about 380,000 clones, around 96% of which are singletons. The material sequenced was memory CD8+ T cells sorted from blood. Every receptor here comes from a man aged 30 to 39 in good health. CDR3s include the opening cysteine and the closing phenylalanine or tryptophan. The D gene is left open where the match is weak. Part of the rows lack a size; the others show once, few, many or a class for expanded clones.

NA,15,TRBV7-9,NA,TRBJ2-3,TGTGCCAGCAGCTTAGTTGGCTCAGTCACAGATACGCAGTATTTT,CASSLVGSVTDTQYF
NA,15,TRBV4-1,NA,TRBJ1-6,TGCGCCAGCAGCCATGACATCGGGGGCAATTCACCCCTCCACTTT,CASSHDIGGNSPLHF
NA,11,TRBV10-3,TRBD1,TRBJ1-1,TGTGCCATCAGTGGGGACAGAAAAGCTTTCTTT,CAISGDRKAFF
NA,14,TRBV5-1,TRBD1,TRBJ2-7,TGCGCCAGCAGCCCCCGGGACAGCTCCTACGAGCAGTACTTC,CASSPRDSSYEQYF
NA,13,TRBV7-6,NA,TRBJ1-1,TGTGCCAGCAGCCCCCCAGGGAACACTGAAGCTTTCTTT,CASSPPGNTEAFF
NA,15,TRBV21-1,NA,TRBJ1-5,TGTGCCAGCAGCAAAGCGCAGAAGGGGAATCAGCCCCAGCATTTT,CASSKAQKGNQPQHF
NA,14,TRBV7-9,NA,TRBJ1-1,TGTGCCAGCAGCGCCGACAGTAAGGGAACTGAAGCTTTCTTT,CASSADSKGTEAFF
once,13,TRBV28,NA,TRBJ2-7,TGTGCCAGCATCGGGGGCAGCTCCTACGAGCAGTACTTC,CASIGGSSYEQYF
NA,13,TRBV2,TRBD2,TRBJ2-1,TGTGCCAGCAGTGAAGTCGGGGGGTATGAGCAGTTCTTC,CASSEVGGYEQFF
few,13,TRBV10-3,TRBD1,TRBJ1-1,TGTGCCATCAGTGGGACAGGGAACACTGAAGCTTTCTTT,CAISGTGNTEAFF
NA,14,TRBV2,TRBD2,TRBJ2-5,TGTGCCAGCAACTTAGCGGGGGCCTCGGAGACCCAGTACTTC,CASNLAGASETQYF
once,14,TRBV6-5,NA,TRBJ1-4,TGTGCCAGCAGTTTGGGGGATCGGAAAGAAAAACTGTTTTTT,CASSLGDRKEKLFF
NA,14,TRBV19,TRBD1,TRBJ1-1,TGTGCCAGTAGAAAGGGACAGATGAACACTGAAGCTTTCTTT,CASRKGQMNTEAFF
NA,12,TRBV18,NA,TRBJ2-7,TGTGCCAGCTCACCACCGTCCTCCGAGCAGTACTTC,CASSPPSSEQYF
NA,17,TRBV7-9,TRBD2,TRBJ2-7,TGTGCCAGCAGCCCCGGGGATGGGGGAGGGCACCGATACGAGCAGTACTTC,CASSPGDGGGHRYEQYF
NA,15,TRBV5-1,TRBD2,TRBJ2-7,TGCGCCAGCAGCTTTACTAGCGGGAGCTCCTACGAGCAGTACTTC,CASSFTSGSSYEQYF
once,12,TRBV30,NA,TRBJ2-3,TGTGCCTGGACCGGAGGGGGGGATACGCAGTATTTT,CAWTGGGDTQYF
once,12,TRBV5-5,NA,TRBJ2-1,TGTGCCAGCAGCTTCTCCTACAATGAGCAGTTCTTC,CASSFSYNEQFF
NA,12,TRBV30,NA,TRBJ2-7,TGTGCCTGGAGTCCACAGGGCTACGAGCAGTACTTC,CAWSPQGYEQYF
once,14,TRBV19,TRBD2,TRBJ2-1,TGTGCCACCGGGGTAGGGAGGGGCCACAATGAGCAGTTCTTC,CATGVGRGHNEQFF
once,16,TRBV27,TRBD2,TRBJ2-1,TGTGCCAGCAGTTTATCGGTCCTAGCGGCATACAATGAGCAGTTCTTC,CASSLSVLAAYNEQFF
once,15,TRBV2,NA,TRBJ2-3,TGTGCCAGCGTACTAAGGACAGCCCTCGCAGATACGCAGTATTTT,CASVLRTALADTQYF
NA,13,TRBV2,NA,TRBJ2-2,TGTGCCAGCAGCCGGGACCACACCGGGGAGCTGTTTTTT,CASSRDHTGELFF
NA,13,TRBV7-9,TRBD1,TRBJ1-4,TGTGCCAGCAGCTTAGACAGGGGGCAAAAACTGTTTTTT,CASSLDRGQKLFF
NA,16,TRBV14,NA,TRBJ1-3,TGTGCCAGCAGCCAAGAAAGGTCTGGCTCTGGAAACACCATATATTTT,CASSQERSGSGNTIYF
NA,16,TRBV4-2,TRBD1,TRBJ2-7,TGTGCCAGCAGCCAAGTGCAGGGGGTCGTTCAGTACGAGCAGTACTTC,CASSQVQGVVQYEQYF
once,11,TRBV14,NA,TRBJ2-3,TGTGCCAGCAGCACCACAGATACGCAGTATTTT,CASSTTDTQYF
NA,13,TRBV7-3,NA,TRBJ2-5,TGTGCCAGCAGCTTAATCGGGGGAGAGACCCAGTACTTC,CASSLIGGETQYF
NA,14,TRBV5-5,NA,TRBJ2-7,TGTGCCAGCAGCTTGGGATACAGTTCCTACGAGCAGTACTTC,CASSLGYSSYEQYF
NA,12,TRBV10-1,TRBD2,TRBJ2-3,TGCGCCACCTCTAGCGGGAGTGATACGCAGTATTTT,CATSSGSDTQYF
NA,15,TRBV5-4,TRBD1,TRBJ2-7,TGTGCCAGCAACACGGACAGGGGAGAAACCTACGAGCAGTACTTC,CASNTDRGETYEQYF
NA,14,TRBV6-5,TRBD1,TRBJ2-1,TGTGCCAGCAGTTGGGACAGCTCCTACAATGAGCAGTTCTTC,CASSWDSSYNEQFF
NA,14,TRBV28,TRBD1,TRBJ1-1,TGTGCCAGCACCGGACAGGGACGCCCTTCCTTGGCTTTCTTT,CASTGQGRPSLAFF
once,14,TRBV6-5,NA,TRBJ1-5,TGTGCCAGCAGTTACAAACAGGGCAATCAGCCCCAGCATTTT,CASSYKQGNQPQHF
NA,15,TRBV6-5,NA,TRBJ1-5,TGTGCCAGCAGTAGGCGAAGTAGGAGCAATCAGCCCCAGCATTTT,CASSRRSRSNQPQHF
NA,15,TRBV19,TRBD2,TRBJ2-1,TGTGCCAGTAGTACTATAGCGGGCCACTACAATGAGCAGTTCTTC,CASSTIAGHYNEQFF
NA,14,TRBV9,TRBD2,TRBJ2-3,TGTGCCAGCAGCCCGGGACTAGCGGGAGCCACGCAGTATTTT,CASSPGLAGATQYF
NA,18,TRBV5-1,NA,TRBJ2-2,TGCGCCAGCAGCGGCCCCCCCGGGACGGACTCGAACACCGGGGAGCTGTTTTTT,CASSGPPGTDSNTGELFF
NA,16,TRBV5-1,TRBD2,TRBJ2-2,TGCGCCAGCAGCTTGGTAGCGGGAGGGAACACCGGGGAGCTGTTTTTT,CASSLVAGGNTGELFF
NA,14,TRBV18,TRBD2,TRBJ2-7,TGTGCCAGCTCGCCTCTAGCGGGAGTCCCCGAGCAGTACTTC,CASSPLAGVPEQYF
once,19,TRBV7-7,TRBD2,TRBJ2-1,TGTGCTAGCAGCTTAGCCCTAGCGGGAGGGCCCTACTCCTACAATGAGCAGTTCTTC,CASSLALAGGPYSYNEQFF
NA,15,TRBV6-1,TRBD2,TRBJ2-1,TGTGCCAGCAGTGGTATACTAGCGGACGACAATGAGCAGTTCTTC,CASSGILADDNEQFF
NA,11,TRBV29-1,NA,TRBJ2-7,TGCAGCGTTGACAGCTCCTACGAGCAGTACTTC,CSVDSSYEQYF
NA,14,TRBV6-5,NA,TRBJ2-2,TGTGCCAGCAGCACTACGGCTGACACCGGGGAGCTGTTTTTT,CASSTTADTGELFF
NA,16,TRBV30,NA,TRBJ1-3,TGTGCCTGGAGTGTACGGGATACTAACTCTGGAAACACCATATATTTT,CAWSVRDTNSGNTIYF
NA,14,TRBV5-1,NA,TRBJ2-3,TGCGCCAGCAGCTTGGAAGGGAGTGGTGATACGCAGTATTTT,CASSLEGSGDTQYF
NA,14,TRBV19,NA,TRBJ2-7,TGTGCCAGTAGTCCCCTGGGAACGGGATGGGAGCAGTACTTC,CASSPLGTGWEQYF
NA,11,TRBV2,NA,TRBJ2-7,TGTGCCAGCAGCGGGACCTACGAGCAGTACTTC,CASSGTYEQYF
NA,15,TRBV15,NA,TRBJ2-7,TGTGCCACCAGCAGAGATAAGAGACTCTCCTACGAGCAGTACTTC,CATSRDKRLSYEQYF
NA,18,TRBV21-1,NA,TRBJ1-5,TGTGCCAGCAGCAAAACGGGACAGCTTGGAGATAGCAATCAGCCCCAGCATTTT,CASSKTGQLGDSNQPQHF
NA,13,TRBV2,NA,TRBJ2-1,TGTGCCAGGGCCCGGCAGGGAGGCAATGAGCAGTTCTTC,CARARQGGNEQFF